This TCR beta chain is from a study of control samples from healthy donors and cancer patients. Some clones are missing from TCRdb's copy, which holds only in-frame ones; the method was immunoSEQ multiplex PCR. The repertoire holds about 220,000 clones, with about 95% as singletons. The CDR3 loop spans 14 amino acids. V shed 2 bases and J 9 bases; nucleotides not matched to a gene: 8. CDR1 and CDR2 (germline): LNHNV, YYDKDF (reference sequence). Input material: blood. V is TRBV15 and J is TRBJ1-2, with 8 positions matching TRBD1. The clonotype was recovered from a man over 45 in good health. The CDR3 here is CATSRIDRGASYTF. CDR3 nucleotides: TGTGCCACCAGCAGAATCGACAGGGGAGCCAGCTACACCTTC.